This TCR beta chain was observed in a study of T cell responses to AZD1222 COVID-19 vaccine. Broader study findings: Unmutated regions of variants are reportedly targeted by nearly half of spike-specific TCRs. Distributed over spike, vaccine-associated CD4 TCRs predominated at 160-218 and 743-854.

Measured with immunoSEQ multiplex PCR; TCRdb has only the in-frame clones, and not every one. The sample includes about 120,000 clones, 80% to 90% of them seen just once. Notes on this clone: The antigen is not known.

V was trimmed by 4 bases and J by 4 bases, leaving 17 bases between them. Per germline, CDR1 SGHNT and CDR2 YYREEE (reference sequence). The CDR3 loop spans 16 amino acids. The TCR originated in an adult in good health. The chain is built from TRBV5-4 and TRBJ2-2; D is ambiguous. The specimen was peripheral blood, collected on day 0 of AZD1222 vaccination. The CDR3 loop is CASSPPQVRSTGELFF. CDR3 DNA: TGTGCCAGCAGCCCCCCCCAGGTGCGGTCCACCGGGGAGCTGTTTTTT.